The entry that follows covers one TCR beta chain sequence. Antigen specificity is unknown. The record originates from a study of T cells in localized non-small cell lung cancer. General observations from the study: Uninvolved nearby lung showed the greatest T cell clonality, exceeding that found in tumor. Since sequencing was restricted to only one region of the tumor, intratumor heterogeneity remains a possibility. Adjacent lung exhibited a median of about 50 among the 100 most abundant tumor clones.

Here immunoSEQ multiplex PCR was the method, and the copy in TCRdb shows in-frame clones only, minus some. The sample holds thousands of clones, about 85% seen once. This CDR3 spans 15 amino acids. The V segment lost 7 bases and the J segment 4 bases; nucleotides outside the gene matches: 12. The germline V gene encodes CDR1 SNHLY and CDR2 FYNNEI. The sequence was collected from a woman between 40 and 69 years old with stage II lung adenocarcinoma. The chain has TRBV2 and TRBJ1-1; TRBD1 aligns across 7 bases. Material: PBMCs, obtained before any cancer treatment. This CDR3 is CASKTGSKSGTEAFF. CDR3 bases: TGTGCCAGCAAGACAGGGTCGAAATCAGGCACTGAAGCTTTCTTT.